The 2 T cell receptor beta chains below were found in one sample sequenced in a study of blood T cell repertoires in COVID-19. Only in-frame clones appear in the TCRdb table, and some are missing; sequencing was by immunoSEQ multiplex PCR. Here the sample spans 390,000 or so clones, 87% being singletons. Specimen: PBMCs or T cells enriched from blood (not recorded which). The source of these receptors is a woman between 45 and 60 years old who had recovered from COVID-19.

This sequence joins TRBV3-1 (or the pseudogene TRBV3-2) and TRBJ2-2; tentative D call: TRBD1 (6 bases). This CDR3 contains 16 residues. Germline CDR1 reads LGHDT; CDR2 reads YNNKEL (reference sequence). The ends were cut back, 4 bases at V and 0 bases at J, with 12 bases in the middle. The CDR3 reads CASSLDRFANTGELFF. Written as DNA, the CDR3 is TGTGCCAGCAGCCTCGACAGGTTCGCGAACACCGGGGAGCTGTTTTTT.

The J gene is TRBJ2-3, the V gene TRBV29-1; D perhaps matches TRBD2 (5 bases). CDR3 size: 12 residues. Trimming stripped 6 bases from V and 7 bases from J, with 14 bases between. Germline V gene lookup returns CDR1 SQVTM and CDR2 ANQGSEA. CDR3 DNA: TGCAGCGTGGAGGTGGGCCGGTATACGCAGTATTTT. It translates to CSVEVGRYTQYF.